These 18 T cell receptor beta chains originate from one sample sequenced in a study of cytomegalovirus exposure and HLA in healthy donors. Both 60 Vbeta primers and 13 Jbeta primers went into the PCR. Libraries were prepared by immunoSEQ multiplex PCR; TCRdb keeps only in-frame clonotypes and omits some of them. The profile covers 150,000 to 200,000 clones, with 80% to 85% appearing a single time and roughly 2% taken by the ten largest. What was sequenced was PBMCs. The receptors were gathered from a human donor in good health.

The rearrangement joins TRBV28 to TRBJ1-2; D remains ambiguous. The CDR3 contains 13 residues. CDR1 is MDHEN, CDR2 SYDVKM, per germline. Trimming left V 1 base short and J 0 bases short, with 3 bases between. DNA for the CDR3: TGTGCCAGCAGTTTATCGTCTAACTATGGCTACACCTTC. Its protein product is CASSLSSNYGYTF.

The DNA of the CDR3 is TGTGCCAGCAGTGAACACAGGGATAAGGGCTACACCTTC. Translating it yields CASSEHRDKGYTF. This chain uses TRBV6-1 with TRBJ1-2, with D tentatively TRBD1 (6 bases). The germline gives CDR1 MNHNS, CDR2 SASEGT. The CDR3 runs 13 residues. Trimming left V 2 bases short and J 8 bases short, with 12 bases between.

The rearrangement joins TRBV14 to TRBJ1-1; TRBD1 aligns across 8 bases. The CDR3 spans 16 residues. V gave up 6 bases and J gave up 5 bases; unmatched junction bases: 14. The germline CDR1 and CDR2 sequences are SGHDN and FVKESK. CDR3 DNA: TGTGCCAGCAGTACTACCAGGTGGACAGGGTGGACTGAAGCTTTCTTT. It translates to CASSTTRWTGWTEAFF.

In its sample, this clone was seen a few times. V gene TRBV7-9 combines with J gene TRBJ1-5; possible D gene TRBD1, 6 bases. Trimming removed 4 bases at V and 3 bases at J, with 13 bases between. Germline CDR1 SEHNR, CDR2 FQNEAQ (reference sequence). The CDR3 is made up of 15 amino acids. CDR3 in amino acids: CASSSNRALNQPQHF. CDR3 bases: TGTGCCAGCAGCTCGAACAGGGCACTCAATCAGCCCCAGCATTTT.

The chain employs TRBV14 and TRBJ1-1, with D hard to call. This CDR3 contains 12 residues. Germline CDR1 is SGHDN and CDR2 is FVKESK. V gave up 4 bases and J gave up 7 bases, with 10 bases separating them. This CDR3 reads CASSLQVNEAFF. CDR3 DNA: TGTGCCAGCAGCCTGCAGGTTAATGAAGCTTTCTTT.

This clone was counted between two and nine times. The chain is built from TRBV5-4 and TRBJ2-7; D gene uncertain. Germline-derived CDR1 and CDR2 are SGHNT and YYREEE (reference sequence). Trimming took 3 bases from V and 2 from J, leaving 9 bases between them. The CDR3 extends over 13 amino acids. The CDR3 nucleotides read TGTGCCAGCAGCTCCCCCAGTACCTACGAGCAGTACTTC. It yields the protein CASSSPSTYEQYF.

The chain couples TRBV10-3 to TRBJ2-1, with D maybe TRBD2 (5 bases). The CDR3 is 15 amino acids. Germline loops: CDR1 ENHRY, CDR2 SYGVKD. The germline V and J ends were trimmed by 8 bases and 5 bases, with 19 bases remaining between them. In DNA, the CDR3 is TGTGCCATCCGGACTCCGAAGGTCGGCAACAATGAGCAGTTCTTC. Encoded protein: CAIRTPKVGNNEQFF.

The J gene is TRBJ2-7, the V gene TRBV7-8; 7 bases fit TRBD2. Looked up from germline, CDR1 is SGHVS and CDR2 is FQNEAQ. The CDR3 totals 13 residues. The trim removed 7 bases at V and 3 bases at J, leaving 6 bases unmatched. The CDR3 sequence is CASMWRGNYEQYF. For the CDR3, the DNA is TGTGCCAGCATGTGGCGGGGGAACTACGAGCAGTACTTC.

The chain joins TRBV11-3 to TRBJ2-1, with TRBD1 matching over 8 bases. CDR1 SGHNT and CDR2 YENEEA come from the germline V gene. The ends lost 4 bases at V and 15 bases at J; junction bases unmatched: 5. The CDR3 contains 11 residues. This chain's CDR3 is CASSSGQVGFF. CDR3 nucleotide sequence: TGTGCCAGCAGCTCGGGACAGGTAGGGTTCTTC. The variable domain in full, with the rest retrieved from reference TRBV11-3 and TRBJ2-1, is EAGVVQSPRYKIIEKKQPVAFWCNPISGHNTLYWYLQNLGQGPELLIRYENEEAVDDSQLPKDRFSAERLKGVDSTLKIQPAELGDSAVYLCASSSGQVGFFGPGTRLTVL.

The chain has TRBV10-3 and TRBJ1-4, with D tentatively TRBD1 (5 bases). V was clipped by 2 bases and J by 5 bases, with 18 bases between them. Germline lookup yields CDR1 ENHRY and CDR2 SYGVKD. The CDR3 loop spans 17 amino acids. In DNA, the CDR3 is TGTGCCATCAGTGAGGATGAGGGACTCCATCAAAATGAAAAACTGTTTTTT. This encodes CAISEDEGLHQNEKLFF.

The J gene is TRBJ2-7, the V gene TRBV7-2; TRBD1 agrees at 9 bases. The junction had 1 base not matched to a gene; V was cut back by 5 bases and J by 5 bases. This CDR3 comprises 12 residues. Germline V gene data show CDR1 as SGHTA and CDR2 as FQGNSA. The CDR3 spells CASSNRGHEQYF. Written as DNA, the CDR3 is TGTGCCAGCAGCAACAGGGGGCACGAGCAGTACTTC.

The rearrangement uses TRBV9 and TRBJ2-1; 8 bases map to TRBD2. The length of the CDR3 is 17 residues. V lost 0 bases, J lost 2 bases, and 7 bases stayed unmatched. Germline V gives CDR1 SGDLS, CDR2 YYNGEE. The CDR3 region has the DNA TGTGCCAGCAGCGTAGGGGAGGGACTAGTCGCCTACAATGAGCAGTTCTTC. It codes for CASSVGEGLVAYNEQFF.

The CDR3 nucleotides are TGCGCCAGCAGCCAAGCGGTCGGGGGGTACACCGGGGAGCTGTTTTTT. Protein: CASSQAVGGYTGELFF. The V and J genes are TRBV4-1 and TRBJ2-2; 7 bases are shared with TRBD2. The CDR3 has 16 residues. Germline CDR1 MGHRA, CDR2 YSYEKL. J was trimmed by 3 bases and V by 1 base; bases with no gene match: 5.

The chain combines TRBV9 with TRBJ2-1, with 10 bases lining up with TRBD1. V was pared by 3 bases and J by 8 bases, with 11 bases of the junction left unmatched. CDR1 is SGDLS and CDR2 is YYNGEE in the germline V gene. The CDR3 loop spans 16 amino acids. The CDR3 loop is CASSAKGGTGVYEQFF. CDR3 sequence (DNA): TGTGCCAGCAGCGCCAAAGGAGGGACAGGGGTTTATGAGCAGTTCTTC.

The rearrangement links TRBV13 to TRBJ2-1; TRBD1 matches 7 bases. Germline CDR1 reads PRHDT; CDR2 reads FYEKMQ (reference sequence). The ends lost 0 bases at V and 6 bases at J; junction bases unmatched: 2. This CDR3 contains 14 residues. The CDR3 DNA reads TGTGCCAGCAGCTTAGGTAAGGGGGCCAATGAGCAGTTCTTC. Protein: CASSLGKGANEQFF.

The V gene is TRBV5-6, the J gene TRBJ1-1, with D possibly matching TRBD1 (6 bases). CDR3 length equals 15 residues. The germline V and J ends were trimmed by 0 bases and 2 bases, with 11 bases remaining between them. The germline CDR1 and CDR2 sequences are SGHDT and YYEEEE. The CDR3 protein is CASSLGDRRNTEAFF. The CDR3 nucleotides read TGTGCCAGCAGCTTGGGAGACAGGAGAAACACTGAAGCTTTCTTT.

This chain uses TRBV27 with TRBJ1-2; 8 bases fit TRBD1. V was pared by 8 bases and J by 7 bases, with 3 bases of the junction left unmatched. CDR3 size: 11 residues. Germline assignment: CDR1 MNHEY and CDR2 SMNVEV (reference sequence). The DNA for the CDR3 is TGTGCCAGCGCAGGGGGCCTTGGCTACACCTTC. Amino acids: CASAGGLGYTF.

This clone was seen only once. This sequence joins TRBV6-1 and TRBJ2-5, with D maybe TRBD1 (5 bases). Germline V gives CDR1 MNHNS, CDR2 SASEGT. Trimming shortened V by 2 bases and J by 7 bases, and 11 bases separated the two germline ends. CDR3 length equals 13 residues. The CDR3 DNA reads TGTGCCAGCAGTGAATGGGGCCGAGGGACCCAGTACTTC. Protein product: CASSEWGRGTQYF.